The entry below gives a single T cell receptor beta chain sequence along with its context. Per germline, CDR1 SGHRS and CDR2 YFSETQ. The CDR3 length is 13 residues. Trimming removed 7 bases at V and 3 bases at J, with 14 bases between. This specimen belongs to a study of T cell repertoires in ileal Crohn's disease. Study as a whole: About half of patients got postoperative therapy: some 11 thiopurines, around 19 anti-TNF.

TCRB immunosequencing input was roughly 530 nanograms of biopsy DNA per sample. Libraries were prepared by immunoSEQ multiplex PCR; TCRdb keeps only in-frame clonotypes and omits some of them. The table lists about 14,000 clones, 82% of them singletons. The V gene is TRBV5-1, the J gene TRBJ2-7; weak D call: TRBD1 (5 bases). This clonotype was sampled from an adult with Crohn's disease. Source material: ileal tissue. This CDR3 reads CASRTPSGYEQYF. The CDR3 bases are TGCGCCAGCCGGACACCCTCGGGCTACGAGCAGTACTTC.